Sequencing of this T cell receptor (beta chain) was carried out in a study of blood T cell repertoires in COVID-19. Libraries were prepared by immunoSEQ multiplex PCR; TCRdb keeps only in-frame clonotypes and omits some of them. The repertoire holds over 350,000 clones, with 88% as singletons. Germline V lookup: CDR1 GTSNPN, CDR2 SVGIG (reference sequence). This CDR3 is built from 13 residues. Trimming stripped 0 bases from V and 7 bases from J, with 9 bases between. The J gene is TRBJ1-4, the V gene TRBV30; D is ambiguous. The sample consisted of PBMCs or T cells enriched from blood (not recorded which). The source of this sequence is a young woman who had recovered from COVID-19. The CDR3 region is CAWSVRGVEKLFF. The CDR3 DNA reads as TGTGCCTGGAGTGTACGCGGGGTTGAAAAACTGTTTTTT.